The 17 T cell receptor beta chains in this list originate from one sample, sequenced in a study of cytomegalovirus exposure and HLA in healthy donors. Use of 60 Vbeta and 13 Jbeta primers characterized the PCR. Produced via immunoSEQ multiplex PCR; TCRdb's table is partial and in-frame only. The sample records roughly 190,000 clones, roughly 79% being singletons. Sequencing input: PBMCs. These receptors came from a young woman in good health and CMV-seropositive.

The CDR3 coding sequence is TGTGCCAGCAGGGTTAGTGGCGGGGGTTGGGAGACCCAGTACTTC. Its translation: CASRVSGGGWETQYF. The chain has TRBV7-2 and TRBJ2-5; 7 bases are shared with TRBD2. V shed 6 bases, J shed 5 bases, and the junction held 12 bases outside the gene matches. This CDR3 is built from 15 residues. Germline CDR1 reads SGHTA; CDR2 reads FQGNSA.

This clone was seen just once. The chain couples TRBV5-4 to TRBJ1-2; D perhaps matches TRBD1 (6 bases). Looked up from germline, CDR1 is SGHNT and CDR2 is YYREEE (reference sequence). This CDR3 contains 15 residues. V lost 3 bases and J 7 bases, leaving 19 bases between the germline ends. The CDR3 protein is CASSSGAGDKAGYTF. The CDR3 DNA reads TGTGCCAGCAGCTCGGGGGCGGGGGACAAGGCTGGCTACACCTTC.

In DNA form, the CDR3 reads TGCGCCAGCAGTGAGTCGGGCAGGCCCTATGGCTACACCTTC. The encoded protein is CASSESGRPYGYTF. The gene calls are TRBV10-1 and TRBJ1-2; D not certain. Trimming took off 0 bases at V and 4 bases at J, with 9 bases between the two ends. There are 14 residues in the CDR3. CDR1 is WNHNN, CDR2 SYGVQD, per germline (reference sequence).

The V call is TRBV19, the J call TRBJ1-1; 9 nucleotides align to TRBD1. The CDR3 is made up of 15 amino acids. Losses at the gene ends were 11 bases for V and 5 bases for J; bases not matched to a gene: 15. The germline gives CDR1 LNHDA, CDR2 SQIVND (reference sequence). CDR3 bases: TGTGCCGTATTCCCGGGACAGGGAAGGTGGACTGAAGCTTTCTTT. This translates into CAVFPGQGRWTEAFF.

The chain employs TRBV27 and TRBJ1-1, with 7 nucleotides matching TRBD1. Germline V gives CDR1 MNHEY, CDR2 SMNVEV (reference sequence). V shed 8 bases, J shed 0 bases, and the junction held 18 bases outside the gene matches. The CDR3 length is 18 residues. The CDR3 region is CASAYLRRGQAMNTEAFF. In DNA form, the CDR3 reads TGTGCCAGCGCGTACCTCCGGAGGGGGCAGGCGATGAACACTGAAGCTTTCTTT.

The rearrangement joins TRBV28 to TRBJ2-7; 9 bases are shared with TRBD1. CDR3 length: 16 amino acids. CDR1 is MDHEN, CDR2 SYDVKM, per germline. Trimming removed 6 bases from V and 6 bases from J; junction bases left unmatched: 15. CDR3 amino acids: CASSTLYGTGIGEQYF. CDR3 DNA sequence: TGTGCCAGCAGCACCCTTTACGGGACAGGGATCGGCGAGCAGTACTTC.

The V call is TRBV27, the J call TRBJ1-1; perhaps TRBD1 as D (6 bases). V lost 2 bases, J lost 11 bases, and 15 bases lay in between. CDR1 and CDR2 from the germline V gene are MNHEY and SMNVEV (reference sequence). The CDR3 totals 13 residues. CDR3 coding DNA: TGTGCCAGCAGTTTAGCCCTCGGGGGGCGGGCTTTCTTT. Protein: CASSLALGGRAFF.

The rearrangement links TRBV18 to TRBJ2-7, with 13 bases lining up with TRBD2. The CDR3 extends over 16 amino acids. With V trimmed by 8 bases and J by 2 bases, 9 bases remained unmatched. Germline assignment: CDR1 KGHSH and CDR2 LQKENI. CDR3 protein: CASVIGLAGATYEQYF. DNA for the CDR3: TGTGCCAGCGTTATAGGACTAGCGGGGGCAACCTACGAGCAGTACTTC.

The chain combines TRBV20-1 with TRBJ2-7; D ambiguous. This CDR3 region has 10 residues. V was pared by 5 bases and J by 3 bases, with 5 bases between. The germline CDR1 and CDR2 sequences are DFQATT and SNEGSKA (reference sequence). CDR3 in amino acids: CSAGRYEQYF. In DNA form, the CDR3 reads TGCAGTGCTGGCCGCTACGAGCAGTACTTC.

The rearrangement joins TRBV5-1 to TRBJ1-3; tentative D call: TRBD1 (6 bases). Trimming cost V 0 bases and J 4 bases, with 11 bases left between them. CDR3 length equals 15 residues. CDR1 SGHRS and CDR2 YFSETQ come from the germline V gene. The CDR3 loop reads CASSLGDIWGNTIYF. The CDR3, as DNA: TGCGCCAGCAGCTTGGGGGACATTTGGGGAAACACCATATATTTT.

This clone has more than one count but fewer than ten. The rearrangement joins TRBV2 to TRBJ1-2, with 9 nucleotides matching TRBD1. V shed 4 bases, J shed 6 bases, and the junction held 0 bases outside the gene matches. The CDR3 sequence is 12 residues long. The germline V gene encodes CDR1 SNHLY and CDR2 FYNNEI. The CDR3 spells CASSGTGDGYTF. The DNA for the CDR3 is TGTGCCAGCAGTGGGACAGGGGATGGCTACACCTTC.

The CDR3 protein is CAWSAGGSRGTNTEAFF. Here the CDR3 DNA reads TGTGCCTGGAGCGCTGGAGGGTCCCGCGGAACGAACACTGAAGCTTTCTTT. This rearrangement joins TRBV30 to TRBJ1-1; unclear D gene. The ends were cut back, 3 bases at V and 1 base at J, with 21 bases in the middle. Germline values: CDR1 GTSNPN, CDR2 SVGIG (reference sequence). The CDR3 spans 17 residues.

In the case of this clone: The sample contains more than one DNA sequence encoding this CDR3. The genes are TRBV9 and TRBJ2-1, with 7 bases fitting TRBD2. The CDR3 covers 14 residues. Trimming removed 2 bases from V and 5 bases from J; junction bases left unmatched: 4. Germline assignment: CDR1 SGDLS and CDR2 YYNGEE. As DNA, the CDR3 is TGTGCCAGCAGCGTGAGCGGGACTAACAATGAGCAGTTCTTC. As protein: CASSVSGTNNEQFF.

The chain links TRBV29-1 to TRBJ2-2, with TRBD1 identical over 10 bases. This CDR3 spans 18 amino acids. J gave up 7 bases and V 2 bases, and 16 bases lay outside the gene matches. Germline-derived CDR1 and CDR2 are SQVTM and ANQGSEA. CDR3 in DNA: TGCAGCGTTGAACTCTACCAGAGGGACAGGGGAATAGGCGGGGAGCTGTTTTTT. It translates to CSVELYQRDRGIGGELFF.

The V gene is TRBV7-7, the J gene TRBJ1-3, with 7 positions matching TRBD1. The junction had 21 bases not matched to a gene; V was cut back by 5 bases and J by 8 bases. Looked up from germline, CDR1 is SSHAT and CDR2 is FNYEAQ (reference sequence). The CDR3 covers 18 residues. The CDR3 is CASSPTYFRQGSADTIYF. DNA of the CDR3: TGTGCCAGCAGCCCCACGTATTTTAGACAGGGAAGCGCGGACACCATATATTTT.

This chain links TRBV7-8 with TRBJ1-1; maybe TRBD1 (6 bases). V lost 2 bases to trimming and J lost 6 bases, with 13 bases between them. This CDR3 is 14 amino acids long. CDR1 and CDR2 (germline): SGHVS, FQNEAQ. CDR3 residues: CASSLIGQSSEAFF. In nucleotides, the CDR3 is TGTGCCAGCAGCTTAATAGGACAGAGCTCTGAAGCTTTCTTT.

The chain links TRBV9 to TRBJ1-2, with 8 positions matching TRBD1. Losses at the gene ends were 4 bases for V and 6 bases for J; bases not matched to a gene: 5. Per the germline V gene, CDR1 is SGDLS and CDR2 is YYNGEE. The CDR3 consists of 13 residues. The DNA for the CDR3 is TGTGCCAGCAGCCCAAGGACAGGGCATGGCTACACCTTC. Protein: CASSPRTGHGYTF.